Below, 20 T cell receptor beta chains from the same sample are listed, as sequenced in a study of cytomegalovirus exposure and HLA in healthy donors. PCR primers comprised 60 Vbeta and 13 Jbeta primers. The data were produced by immunoSEQ multiplex PCR, yet TCRdb's version contains in-frame clones alone and is incomplete. The sample lists over 150,000 clones, 85% occurring once. Sequencing was carried out using PBMCs. These receptors came from a boy younger than 10 in good health and CMV-seronegative.

J is TRBJ1-6 and V is TRBV5-1, with TRBD1 matching 8 bases. Germline values: CDR1 SGHRS, CDR2 YFSETQ. CDR3 length: 16 residues. V was clipped by 4 bases and J by 6 bases; unmatched bases: 9. The CDR3 is CASSLHQGAFNSPLHF. In DNA form, the CDR3 reads TGCGCCAGCAGCCTTCACCAGGGGGCCTTTAATTCACCCCTCCACTTT.

The chain carries TRBV28 and TRBJ1-5; tentative D call: TRBD1 (6 bases). Germline CDR1 is MDHEN and CDR2 is SYDVKM. The CDR3 spans 14 residues. Trimming removed 6 bases at V and 7 bases at J, with 16 bases between. The CDR3: CASRRGPGGQPQHF. The CDR3 nucleotides are TGTGCCAGCAGGCGGGGGCCCGGCGGACAGCCCCAGCATTTT.

The chain employs TRBV11-1 and TRBJ2-1, with 15 bases matching TRBD2. Germline CDR1 reads SGHAT; CDR2 reads FQDESV (reference sequence). This CDR3 spans 16 amino acids. Germline trimming cut 5 bases from V and 9 bases from J; bases unmatched to any gene: 8. CDR3 residues: CASSTGLAGGQVEQFF. For the CDR3, the DNA is TGTGCCAGCAGCACTGGACTAGCGGGAGGGCAGGTTGAGCAGTTCTTC.

The V and J genes are TRBV2 and TRBJ1-3; possible D gene TRBD1, 5 bases. Germline V gene lookup returns CDR1 SNHLY and CDR2 FYNNEI. V gave up 6 bases and J gave up 4 bases, with 7 bases separating them. This CDR3 region has 12 residues. The CDR3 nucleotides are TGTGCCAGCAGGGGGCCCGGAAACACCATATATTTT. Residues: CASRGPGNTIYF.

V gene TRBV7-6 combines with J gene TRBJ1-1; perhaps TRBD1 as D (6 bases). This CDR3 is built from 17 residues. Per germline, CDR1 SGHVS and CDR2 FNYEAQ. V dropped 2 bases and J dropped 0 bases, with 16 bases sitting between them. The CDR3 is CASSLKRLQGMNTEAFF. The DNA of the CDR3 is TGTGCCAGCAGCTTAAAACGTCTGCAGGGGATGAACACTGAAGCTTTCTTT.

The V call is TRBV28, the J call TRBJ1-6, with D maybe TRBD1 (5 bases). The CDR3 extends over 18 amino acids. Trimming took off 4 bases at V and 0 bases at J, with 16 bases between the two ends. CDR1 is MDHEN and CDR2 is SYDVKM in the germline V gene. The CDR3 here is CASSSETDPSSYNSPLHF. DNA for the CDR3: TGTGCCAGCAGTTCGGAGACAGACCCCAGCTCCTATAATTCACCCCTCCACTTT.

This clone occurred once. The rearrangement joins TRBV28 to TRBJ1-2, with D maybe TRBD1 (6 bases). Germline values: CDR1 MDHEN, CDR2 SYDVKM. V shed 8 bases and J shed 3 bases, with 13 bases lying between them. The CDR3 covers 13 residues. The CDR3 DNA sequence: TGTGCCAGCCGGACAGATACTCACTATGGCTACACCTTC. Protein sequence: CASRTDTHYGYTF.

The genes are TRBV28 and TRBJ1-3, with a tentative D call TRBD1 (5 bases). Trimming took off 3 bases at V and 9 bases at J, with 12 bases between the two ends. Germline V gene data show CDR1 as MDHEN and CDR2 as SYDVKM. The CDR3 loop spans 13 amino acids. The CDR3 reads CASSLAGPGTIYF. In DNA form, the CDR3 reads TGTGCCAGCAGTTTGGCAGGGCCAGGCACCATATATTTT.

This chain uses TRBV5-4 with TRBJ1-1; D remains ambiguous. V was shortened by 1 base and J by 6 bases, with 10 bases between the two germline ends. CDR3 length: 13 residues. Looked up from germline, CDR1 is SGHNT and CDR2 is YYREEE (reference sequence). Here the CDR3 reads CASSLREYAEAFF. As DNA, the CDR3 is TGTGCCAGCAGCTTGCGAGAGTACGCTGAAGCTTTCTTT.

This clone appeared a single time. CDR3 in amino acids: CASSGRTGSPYEQYF. As DNA, the CDR3 is TGTGCCAGCAGTGGGAGGACAGGATCCCCCTACGAGCAGTACTTC. The rearrangement joins TRBV27 to TRBJ2-7; D perhaps matches TRBD1 (7 bases). The CDR3 totals 15 residues. V was pared by 5 bases and J by 2 bases, with 16 bases between. The V gene's germline CDR1 is MNHEY and CDR2 SMNVEV (reference sequence).

The rearrangement uses TRBV7-9 and TRBJ1-4, with D maybe TRBD1 (6 bases). In germline, CDR1 is SEHNR, CDR2 FQNEAQ (reference sequence). CDR3 size: 15 residues. The ends were cut back, 5 bases at V and 0 bases at J, with 10 bases in the middle. The CDR3 reads CASSPGDSTNEKLFF. DNA for the CDR3: TGTGCCAGCAGCCCAGGGGATTCAACTAATGAAAAACTGTTTTTT.

This rearrangement joins TRBV19 to TRBJ2-7, with TRBD1 matching 9 bases. Unmatched junction bases numbered 7, after V lost 3 bases and J lost 1 base. Germline CDR1 is LNHDA and CDR2 is SQIVND (reference sequence). The CDR3 covers 16 residues. In nucleotides, the CDR3 is TGTGCCAGTAGTATCTCCTCCGGGACAGGGTCCTACGAGCAGTACGTC. Its protein product is CASSISSGTGSYEQYV.

The chain couples TRBV5-1 to TRBJ1-6; possibly TRBD1 for D (6 bases). The CDR3 loop spans 14 amino acids. CDR1 and CDR2 from the germline V gene are SGHRS and YFSETQ. V was cut by 1 base and J by 7 bases, with 9 bases left in between. CDR3 bases: TGCGCCAGCAGCTTGTTAAGGGGGAATTCACCCCTCCACTTT. The encoded protein is CASSLLRGNSPLHF.

The J gene is TRBJ1-1, the V gene TRBV6-5, with D unclear. Germline-derived CDR1 and CDR2 are MNHEY and SVGAGI. Trimming took 0 bases from V and 4 from J, leaving 15 bases between them. The CDR3 has 16 amino acids. CDR3 loop: CASSYSNTGRSTEAFF. The CDR3 DNA reads as TGTGCCAGCAGTTACTCGAACACGGGAAGATCCACTGAAGCTTTCTTT.

The genes are TRBV19 and TRBJ2-1; 12 bases fit TRBD2. The ends lost 3 bases at V and 7 bases at J; junction bases unmatched: 1. Germline loops: CDR1 LNHDA, CDR2 SQIVND (reference sequence). The CDR3 consists of 14 residues. CDR3 sequence reads: CASSMTSGGNEQFF. As DNA, the CDR3 is TGTGCCAGTAGTATGACTAGCGGGGGAAATGAGCAGTTCTTC.

The chain links TRBV5-4 to TRBJ2-3; D remains ambiguous. The CDR3 is made up of 12 amino acids. The germline V and J ends were trimmed by 2 bases and 2 bases, with 3 bases remaining between them. CDR1 SGHNT and CDR2 YYREEE come from the germline V gene (reference sequence). The CDR3 is CASSFHTDTQYF. DNA for the CDR3: TGTGCCAGCAGCTTCCACACAGATACGCAGTATTTT.

V and J are TRBV6-1 and TRBJ1-4; 10 positions agree with TRBD1. V shed 5 bases, J shed 6 bases, and the junction held 6 bases outside the gene matches. Per the germline V gene, CDR1 is MNHNS and CDR2 is SASEGT. The CDR3 sequence is 15 residues long. CDR3 DNA sequence: TGTGCCAGCAGTCTGGGGGGGACAGGGGATGAAAAACTGTTTTTT. Translating it yields CASSLGGTGDEKLFF.

The table lists this clone with a few counts. The chain is built from TRBV15 and TRBJ1-3; D is undetermined. Trimming took 1 base from V and 4 from J, leaving 8 bases between them. The CDR3 is made up of 14 amino acids. CDR1 LNHNV and CDR2 YYDKDF come from the germline V gene (reference sequence). The CDR3 nucleotides read TGTGCCACCAGCAGAGCCAACACGGGAAACACCATATATTTT. Translating gives CATSRANTGNTIYF.

The rearrangement uses TRBV19 and TRBJ2-1; 8 nucleotides agree with TRBD2. Trimming took 4 bases from V and 0 from J; bases not matched to a gene: 8. This CDR3 has 17 residues. The V gene's germline CDR1 is LNHDA and CDR2 SQIVND (reference sequence). The CDR3 region has the DNA TGTGCCAGTAGTACGGTTCCAGCGGGAGCCTCCTACAATGAGCAGTTCTTC. It encodes CASSTVPAGASYNEQFF.

The rearrangement links TRBV2 to TRBJ2-5, with D possibly matching TRBD2 (6 bases). The CDR3 loop spans 15 amino acids. Germline V gene lookup returns CDR1 SNHLY and CDR2 FYNNEI. The ends were cut back, 9 bases at V and 0 bases at J, with 17 bases in the middle. Here the CDR3 reads CASRQSGGYQETQYF. The CDR3 DNA follows: TGTGCCAGTCGCCAGAGTGGGGGGTACCAAGAGACCCAGTACTTC.